Listed below are T cell receptor beta chains from one sample, sequenced in a study of T cells in tumors after PD-1 blockade. The table came from immunoSEQ multiplex PCR; TCRdb's copy has only in-frame clones and leaves some out. The table includes 14,000 to 15,000 clones, roughly 82% detected once. Sample: PBMCs, taken after anti-PD-1 treatment. These receptors were taken from a human donor with basal cell carcinoma. CDR3s include the opening cysteine and the closing phenylalanine or tryptophan. Each record gives: CDR3 DNA, CDR3 protein, D gene, J gene, V gene, clone size. D genes are given only for firm matches. Size tells how often a clone was seen (once, few, many) or the class of an expanded clone, and some rows leave it out.

TGTGCCAGCAGTGGCTCGGGACAGGGGCACATGAGTGAAGCTTTCTTT | CASSGSGQGHMSEAFF | TRBD1 | TRBJ1-1 | TRBV25-1 | -
TGTGCCAGCAGAGGGACCTATGGCTACACCTTC | CASRGTYGYTF | - | TRBJ1-2 | TRBV5-6 | -
TGTGCCAGCAGCTTAGAGGGACTAGCTTTTAATGAGCAGTTCTTC | CASSLEGLAFNEQFF | TRBD2 | TRBJ2-1 | TRBV7-2 | once
TGTGCCAGCAGCGTCGAGGGAATCGGGGAGCTGTTTTTT | CASSVEGIGELFF | - | TRBJ2-2 | TRBV9 | -
TGTGCCAGCAGCTCTGAGGGTTACCACGAGCAGTACTTC | CASSSEGYHEQYF | - | TRBJ2-7 | TRBV28 | -
TGTGCCAGTAGTTCAGCCGGGACAGGGGGGATCTACGAGCAGTACTTC | CASSSAGTGGIYEQYF | TRBD1 | TRBJ2-7 | TRBV19 | once
TGTGCCAGCAGCTTGGAGTGGGGCCAGAGCTCCTATAATTCACCCCTCCACTTT | CASSLEWGQSSYNSPLHF | - | TRBJ1-6 | TRBV5-6 | -
TGTGCCAGCAGCGGGTCAGGGGACAATGAGCAGTTCTTC | CASSGSGDNEQFF | - | TRBJ2-1 | TRBV4-2 | -
TGTGCCAGCAGCGTAGGGCAGCTTCTAGGGGCAGATACGCAGTATTTT | CASSVGQLLGADTQYF | - | TRBJ2-3 | TRBV9 | -
TGTGCCAGCAGCTTAGCAGGGGGCTGGGGGGCCGGGGAGCTGTTTTTT | CASSLAGGWGAGELFF | - | TRBJ2-2 | TRBV7-2 | -
TGCGCCAGCAGCTGGGCCAGGGCTTACACAGATACGCAGTATTTT | CASSWARAYTDTQYF | - | TRBJ2-3 | TRBV5-1 | once
TGCGCCAGCAGCGCAACAGAAGATGGCTACACCTTC | CASSATEDGYTF | - | TRBJ1-2 | TRBV5-1 | once
TGTGCCAGCAGCATAAGGACAGTGGCTAATTCACCCCTCCACTTT | CASSIRTVANSPLHF | - | TRBJ1-6 | TRBV5-5 | -
TGTGCCAGCAGCTTACTACTTCGAGGAGGCACAGATACGCAGTATTTT | CASSLLLRGGTDTQYF | - | TRBJ2-3 | TRBV13 | -
TGCGCCAGCAGCCCCATTGGCGGTAGCACAGATACGCAGTATTTT | CASSPIGGSTDTQYF | - | TRBJ2-3 | TRBV4-3 | medium-sized
TGTGCCAGCTGTTACGGGGGGGGGCGGGAGGGGAGCTCCTACAATGAGCAGTTCTTC | CASCYGGGREGSSYNEQFF | TRBD2 | TRBJ2-1 | TRBV2 | -
TGTGCCAGCTCACCAAATCCCGGGTCGGGGGGAAAGACCCAGTACTTC | CASSPNPGSGGKTQYF | TRBD2 | TRBJ2-5 | TRBV18 | -
TGTGCCAGCAGCCTCCTCCGGGACTACCAAGAGACCCAGTACTTC | CASSLLRDYQETQYF | - | TRBJ2-5 | TRBV7-6 | -
TGTGCCAGCAGTCCAAGGGATGGGGGCTTTGGCTACGAGCAGTACTTC | CASSPRDGGFGYEQYF | - | TRBJ2-7 | TRBV6-6 | -
TGCGCCAGCAGCCAAGATCGCACGGGGACTAGGGGCACCGGGGAGCTGTTTTTT | CASSQDRTGTRGTGELFF | TRBD2 | TRBJ2-2 | TRBV4-1 | medium-sized
TGTGCCAGCAGCTTAGTGGTGGCGGACCCGTACCAAGAGACCCAGTACTTC | CASSLVVADPYQETQYF | - | TRBJ2-5 | TRBV7-2 | hyperexpanded
TGTGCCAGCAGTTTCCGCAGGGGGGGGCTAATTCCCTACGAGCAGTACTTC | CASSFRRGGLIPYEQYF | - | TRBJ2-7 | TRBV28 | -
TGTGCCAGCAAGGACGTGGTTTTTGAACCAGATACGCAGTATTTT | CASKDVVFEPDTQYF | - | TRBJ2-3 | TRBV28 | -
TGTGCCAGCAGAAAACTAGCGGGAGGAGGTAATGAGCAGTTCTTC | CASRKLAGGGNEQFF | TRBD2 | TRBJ2-1 | TRBV27 | -
TGCGCCAGCAGGAGACAGGGAAACACAGATACGCAGTATTTT | CASRRQGNTDTQYF | TRBD1 | TRBJ2-3 | TRBV4-1 | -
TGTGCCACCAGTGATCCTCTGGCGGGAAACACCATATATTTT | CATSDPLAGNTIYF | - | TRBJ1-3 | TRBV24-1 | -
TGTGCCTGGGCGAGGGACAGCAATCAGCCCCAGCATTTT | CAWARDSNQPQHF | - | TRBJ1-5 | TRBV30 | -
TGTGCCAGCAGCCGGCCGAACACTGAAGCTTTCTTT | CASSRPNTEAFF | - | TRBJ1-1 | TRBV6-5 | -
TGTGCCAGCAGTTTATACGCGATGAGGGCTACGCAGTATTTT | CASSLYAMRATQYF | - | TRBJ2-3 | TRBV28 | once
TGTGCCAGCAGCTCTAGCGGGGGGTGGAGTAATACGCAGTATTTT | CASSSSGGWSNTQYF | TRBD2 | TRBJ2-3 | TRBV7-3 | -
TGTGCCAGCAGCTTAGGGGAGAACACTGAAGCTTTCTTT | CASSLGENTEAFF | - | TRBJ1-1 | TRBV5-4 | once
TGTGCCAGCAGTCCCCGACTAGCGGGCACAGATACGCAGTATTTT | CASSPRLAGTDTQYF | TRBD2 | TRBJ2-3 | TRBV27 | -
TGTGCCAGCAGCTCTCAGGGTTCTTTATCTGAAGCTTTCTTT | CASSSQGSLSEAFF | - | TRBJ1-1 | TRBV7-9 | -
TGTGCCAGCAGCGAGAGAGGAGCTAGCACAGATACGCAGTATTTT | CASSERGASTDTQYF | - | TRBJ2-3 | TRBV9 | -
TGTGCCAGCAGTGAAATACAGGGGGCCCACGGAAAACTGTTTTTT | CASSEIQGAHGKLFF | TRBD1 | TRBJ1-4 | TRBV6-1 | -
TGTGCCAGCAGTGTTCAGCGTCTAGATACGCAGTATTTT | CASSVQRLDTQYF | - | TRBJ2-3 | TRBV6-4 | -
TGCGCCAGCAGCCCCGAACTAGCGGGGGGCAATGAGCAGTTCTTC | CASSPELAGGNEQFF | TRBD2 | TRBJ2-1 | TRBV5-1 | -
TGTGCCAGTAGTATGGGTAGCGATGAGCAGTTCTTC | CASSMGSDEQFF | - | TRBJ2-1 | TRBV19 | hyperexpanded
TGTGCCAGCAGCTTTCAGGGTACCGGGGAGCTGTTTTTT | CASSFQGTGELFF | - | TRBJ2-2 | TRBV7-9 | -